The clone carrying this T cell receptor (beta chain) was observed a few times. Its target is not known. The sample originates from a study of CD8 T cells in ankylosing spondylitis. The study's findings and limits: Blood from ankylosing spondylitis patients appeared to carry a characteristic roughly eight-variant TCR beta motif. Relatively rare in peripheral blood, disease-linked clones were also CD8+. Matched ankylosing spondylitis synovial fluid reportedly contained a significantly enriched population of disease-linked clones.

V was trimmed by 4 bases and J by 8 bases, leaving 14 bases between them. The V gene's germline CDR1 is DFQATT and CDR2 SNEGSKA (reference sequence). This CDR3 spans 13 amino acids. As the method for making TCR beta libraries, quantitative 5'-RACE with molecular barcodes was used. TCRdb re-analysed the 5' RACE reads in MiXCR, keeping a single row per CDR3 protein. The repertoire holds about 240,000 distinct CDR3 sequences, with 24% as singletons. V usage is TRBV20-1 and J usage is TRBJ1-4; possible D gene TRBD1, 5 bases. What was sequenced was blood, either unsorted or a sorted T cell fraction (not recorded which). The TCR was taken from a male donor with ankylosing spondylitis or in good health (not recorded which). The CDR3 coding sequence is TGCAGTGCTACGTCTGGGGGGGTGGAAAAACTGTTTTTT. Protein sequence: CSATSGGVEKLFF.